This T cell receptor (beta chain) appears in the sequencing data of a study of identical twins. On this clonotype: Its cognate antigen is unknown.

One entry per CDR3 protein, called by TCRdb with MiXCR from the 5' RACE reads. The table lists 750,000 to 950,000 distinct CDR3 sequences, 9% to 15% of them singletons. V was shortened by 2 bases and J by 2 bases, with 15 bases between the two germline ends. This CDR3 comprises 16 residues. Germline CDR1 and CDR2: DFQATT and SNEGSKA (reference sequence). Study-wide points: Beta out-of-frame sequences displayed a weaker excess of sharing between twins. The conclusions drew on cross-sectional statistical analysis instead of tracking the same donors. Alpha sequences out of frame and shared by twins had excess low generation probability. The more abundant beta clonotypes in cord blood had fewer insertions, and memory repertoires did not show this.

In addition, the sample was reused for a study of yellow fever vaccine responses in identical twins.

Sample: PBMCs. This TCR came from a young woman in good health. The genes are TRBV20-1 and TRBJ2-2, with D unclear. The CDR3 DNA is TGCAGTGCTAGACGAGGCTCTACAGCCAACACCGGGGAGCTGTTTTTT. Amino acids: CSARRGSTANTGELFF.